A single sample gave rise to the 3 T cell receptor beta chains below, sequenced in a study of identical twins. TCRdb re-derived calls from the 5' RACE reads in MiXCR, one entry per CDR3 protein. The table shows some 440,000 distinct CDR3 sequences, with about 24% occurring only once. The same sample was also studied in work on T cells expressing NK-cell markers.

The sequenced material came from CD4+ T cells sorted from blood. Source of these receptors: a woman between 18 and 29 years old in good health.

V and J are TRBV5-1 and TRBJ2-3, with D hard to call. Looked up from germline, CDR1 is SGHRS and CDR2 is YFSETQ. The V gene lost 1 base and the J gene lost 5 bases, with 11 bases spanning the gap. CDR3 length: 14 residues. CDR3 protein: CASSLSTTRDTQYF. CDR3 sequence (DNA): TGCGCCAGCAGCTTGTCTACCACGAGAGATACGCAGTATTTT.

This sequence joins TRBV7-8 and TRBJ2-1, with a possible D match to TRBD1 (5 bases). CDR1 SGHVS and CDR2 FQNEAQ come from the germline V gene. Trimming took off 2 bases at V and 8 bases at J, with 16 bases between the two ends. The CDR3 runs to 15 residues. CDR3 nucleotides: TGTGCCAGCAGCTTAAGACGGACGCTCAGGGATGAGCAGTTCTTC. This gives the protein CASSLRRTLRDEQFF.

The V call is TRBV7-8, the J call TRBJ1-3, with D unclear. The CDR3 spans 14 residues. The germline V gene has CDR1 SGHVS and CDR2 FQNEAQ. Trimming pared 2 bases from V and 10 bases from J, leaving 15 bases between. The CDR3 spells CASSLPPKSATIYF. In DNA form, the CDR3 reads TGTGCCAGCAGCTTACCACCAAAGTCAGCGACCATATATTTT. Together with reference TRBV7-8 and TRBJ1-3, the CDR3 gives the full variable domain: GAGVSQSPRYKVAKRGQDVALRCDPISGHVSLFWYQQALGQGPEFLTYFQNEAQLDKSGLPSDRFFAERPEGSVSTLKIQRTQQEDSAVYLCASSLPPKSATIYFGEGSWLTVV.